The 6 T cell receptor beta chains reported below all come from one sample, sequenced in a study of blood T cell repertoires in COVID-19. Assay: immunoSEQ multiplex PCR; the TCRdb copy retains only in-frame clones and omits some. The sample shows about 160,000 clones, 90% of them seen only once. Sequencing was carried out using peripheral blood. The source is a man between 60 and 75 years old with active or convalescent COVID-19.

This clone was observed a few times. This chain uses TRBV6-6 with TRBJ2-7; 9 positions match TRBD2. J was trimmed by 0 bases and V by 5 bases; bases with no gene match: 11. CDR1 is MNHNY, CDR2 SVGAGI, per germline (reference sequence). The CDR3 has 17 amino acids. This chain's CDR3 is CASSPSPSGAYSYEQYF. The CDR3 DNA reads TGTGCCAGCAGTCCCAGTCCTAGCGGGGCCTACTCCTACGAGCAGTACTTC.

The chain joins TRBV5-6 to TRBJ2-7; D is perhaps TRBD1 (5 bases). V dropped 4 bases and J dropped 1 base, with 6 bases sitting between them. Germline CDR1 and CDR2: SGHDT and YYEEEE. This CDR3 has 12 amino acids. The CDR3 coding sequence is TGTGCCAGCAGCCGACAGTCCTACGAGCAGTACTTC. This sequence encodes CASSRQSYEQYF.

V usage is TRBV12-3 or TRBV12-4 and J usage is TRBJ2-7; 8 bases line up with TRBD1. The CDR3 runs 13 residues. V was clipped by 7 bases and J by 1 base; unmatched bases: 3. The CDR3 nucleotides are TGTGCCAGCAAAGACAGGGGTTCCTACGAGCAGTACTTC. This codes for CASKDRGSYEQYF.

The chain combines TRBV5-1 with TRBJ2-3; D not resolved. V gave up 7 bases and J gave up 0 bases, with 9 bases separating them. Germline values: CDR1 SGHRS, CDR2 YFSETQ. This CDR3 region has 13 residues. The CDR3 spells CASCRLSTDTQYF. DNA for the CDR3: TGCGCCAGCTGCCGACTTAGCACAGATACGCAGTATTTT. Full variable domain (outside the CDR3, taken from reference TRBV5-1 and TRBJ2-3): KAGVTQTPRYLIKTRGQQVTLSCSPISGHRSVSWYQQTPGQGLQFLFEYFSETQRNKGNFPGRFSGRQFSNSRSEMNVSTLELGDSALYLCASCRLSTDTQYFGPGTRLTVL.

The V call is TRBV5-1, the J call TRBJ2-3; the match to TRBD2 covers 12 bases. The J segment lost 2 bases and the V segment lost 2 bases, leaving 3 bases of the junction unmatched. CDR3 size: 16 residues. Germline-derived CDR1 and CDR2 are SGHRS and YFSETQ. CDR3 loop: CASSFLAGGATDTQYF. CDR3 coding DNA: TGCGCCAGCAGCTTTCTAGCGGGAGGGGCCACAGATACGCAGTATTTT.

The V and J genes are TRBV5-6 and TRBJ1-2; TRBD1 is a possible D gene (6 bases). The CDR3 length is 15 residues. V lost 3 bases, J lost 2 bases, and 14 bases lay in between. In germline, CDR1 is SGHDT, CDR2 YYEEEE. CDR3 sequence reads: CASSSNDRWNYGYTF. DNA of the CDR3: TGTGCCAGCAGCTCCAACGACAGGTGGAACTATGGCTACACCTTC.